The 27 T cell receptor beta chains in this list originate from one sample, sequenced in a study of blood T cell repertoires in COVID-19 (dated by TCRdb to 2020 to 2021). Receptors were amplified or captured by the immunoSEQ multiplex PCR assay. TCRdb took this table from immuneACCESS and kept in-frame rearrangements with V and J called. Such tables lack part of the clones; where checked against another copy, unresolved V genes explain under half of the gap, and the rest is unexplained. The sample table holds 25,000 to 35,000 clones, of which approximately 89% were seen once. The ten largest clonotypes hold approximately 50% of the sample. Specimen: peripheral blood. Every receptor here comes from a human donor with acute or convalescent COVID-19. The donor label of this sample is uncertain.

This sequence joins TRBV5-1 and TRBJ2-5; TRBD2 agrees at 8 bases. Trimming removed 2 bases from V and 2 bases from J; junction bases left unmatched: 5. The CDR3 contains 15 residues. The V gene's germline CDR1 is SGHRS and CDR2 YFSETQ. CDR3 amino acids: CASSFPSGQQETQYF. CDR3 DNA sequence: TGCGCCAGCAGCTTCCCTAGCGGGCAACAAGAGACCCAGTACTTC.

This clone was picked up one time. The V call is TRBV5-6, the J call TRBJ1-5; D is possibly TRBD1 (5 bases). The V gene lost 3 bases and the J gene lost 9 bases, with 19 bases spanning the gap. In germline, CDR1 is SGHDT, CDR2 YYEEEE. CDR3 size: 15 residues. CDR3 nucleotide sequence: TGTGCCAGCAGCTGGGGGGTATCAGGCCATACGCCCCAGCATTTT. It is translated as CASSWGVSGHTPQHF.

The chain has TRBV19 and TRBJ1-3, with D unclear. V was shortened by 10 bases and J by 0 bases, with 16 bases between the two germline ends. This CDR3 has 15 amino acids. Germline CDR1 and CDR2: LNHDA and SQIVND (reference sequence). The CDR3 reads CAITVPAGSGNTIYF. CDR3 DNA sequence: TGTGCCATCACAGTACCAGCCGGCTCTGGAAACACCATATATTTT. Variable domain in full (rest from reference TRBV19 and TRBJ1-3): DGGITQSPKYLFRKEGQNVTLSCEQNLNHDAMYWYRQDPGQGLRLIYYSQIVNDFQKGDIAEGYSVSREKKESFPLTVTSAQKNPTAFYLCAITVPAGSGNTIYFGEGSWLTVV.

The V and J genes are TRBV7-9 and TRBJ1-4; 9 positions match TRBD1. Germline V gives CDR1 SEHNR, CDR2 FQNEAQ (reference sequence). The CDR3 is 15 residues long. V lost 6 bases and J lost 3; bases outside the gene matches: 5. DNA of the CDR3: TGTGCCAGCAGTAAACAGGGGGCAGCTAATGAAAAACTGTTTTTT. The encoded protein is CASSKQGAANEKLFF.

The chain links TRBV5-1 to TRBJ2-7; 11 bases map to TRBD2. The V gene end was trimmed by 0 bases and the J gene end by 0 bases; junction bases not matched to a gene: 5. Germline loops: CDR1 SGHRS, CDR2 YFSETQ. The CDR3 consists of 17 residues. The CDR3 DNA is TGCGCCAGCAGCTTGGGGGCGACTAGCGGGGCCTCCTACGAGCAGTACTTC. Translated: CASSLGATSGASYEQYF.

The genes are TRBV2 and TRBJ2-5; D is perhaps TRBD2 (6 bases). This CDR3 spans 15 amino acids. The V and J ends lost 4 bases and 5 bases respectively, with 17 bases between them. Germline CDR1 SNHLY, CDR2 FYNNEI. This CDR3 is CASSALTTEGETQYF. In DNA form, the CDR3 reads TGTGCCAGCAGTGCACTGACTACGGAGGGGGAGACCCAGTACTTC.

As DNA, the CDR3 is TGTGCCAGCAGCGAAGGAGCGGGAGGCTCTGGGACCTACAATGAGCAGTTCTTC. It yields the protein CASSEGAGGSGTYNEQFF. The V gene is TRBV11-2, the J gene TRBJ2-1; 9 nucleotides agree with TRBD2. V gave up 5 bases and J gave up 2 bases; unmatched junction bases: 13. The V gene's germline CDR1 is SGHAT and CDR2 FQNNGV. The CDR3 is 18 residues long.

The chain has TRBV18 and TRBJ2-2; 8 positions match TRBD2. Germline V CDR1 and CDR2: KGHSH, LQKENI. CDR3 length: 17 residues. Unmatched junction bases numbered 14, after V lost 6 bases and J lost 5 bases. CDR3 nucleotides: TGTGCCAGCTCCCCAGTTGCCGGGGGGGGCCGAACCGGGGAGCTGTTTTTT. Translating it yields CASSPVAGGGRTGELFF. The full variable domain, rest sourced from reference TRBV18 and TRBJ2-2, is NAGVMQNPRHLVRRRGQEARLRCSPMKGHSHVYWYRQLPEEGLKFMVYLQKENIIDESGMPKERFSAEFPKEGPSILRIQQVVRGDSAAYFCASSPVAGGGRTGELFFGEGSRLTVL.

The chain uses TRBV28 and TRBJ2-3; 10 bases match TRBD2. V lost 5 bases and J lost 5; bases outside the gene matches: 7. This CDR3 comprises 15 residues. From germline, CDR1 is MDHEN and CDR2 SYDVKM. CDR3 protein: CASSGNSGRIDTQYF. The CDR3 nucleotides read TGTGCCAGCAGTGGAAATAGCGGGAGGATAGATACGCAGTATTTT. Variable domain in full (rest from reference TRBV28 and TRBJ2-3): DVKVTQSSRYLVKRTGEKVFLECVQDMDHENMFWYRQDPGLGLRLIYFSYDVKMKEKGDIPEGYSVSREKKERFSLILESASTNQTSMYLCASSGNSGRIDTQYFGPGTRLTVL.

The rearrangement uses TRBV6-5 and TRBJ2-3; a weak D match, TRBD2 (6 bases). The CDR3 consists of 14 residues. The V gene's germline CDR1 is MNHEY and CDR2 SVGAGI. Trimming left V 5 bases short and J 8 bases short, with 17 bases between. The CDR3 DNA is TGTGCCAGCAGTCCCATATCGAAGGGAGGTACGCAGTATTTT. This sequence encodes CASSPISKGGTQYF.

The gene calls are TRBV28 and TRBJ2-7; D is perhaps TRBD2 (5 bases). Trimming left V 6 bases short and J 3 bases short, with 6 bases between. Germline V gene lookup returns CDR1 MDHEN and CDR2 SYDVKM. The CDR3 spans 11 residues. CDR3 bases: TGTGCCAGCAGGGGGAGCTACGAGCAGTACTTC. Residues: CASRGSYEQYF.

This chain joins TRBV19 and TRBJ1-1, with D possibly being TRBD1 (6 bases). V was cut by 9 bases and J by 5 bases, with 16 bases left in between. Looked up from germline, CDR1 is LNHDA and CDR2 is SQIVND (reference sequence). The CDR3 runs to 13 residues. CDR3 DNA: TGTGCCAGCGGGGGGCAGTTCCGGACTGAAGCTTTCTTT. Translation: CASGGQFRTEAFF.

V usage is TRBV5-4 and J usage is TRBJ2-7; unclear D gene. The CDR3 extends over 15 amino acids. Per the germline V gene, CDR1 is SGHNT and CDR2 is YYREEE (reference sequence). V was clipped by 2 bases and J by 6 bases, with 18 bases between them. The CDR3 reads CASSFPGPATGEQYF. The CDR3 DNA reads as TGTGCCAGCAGCTTCCCGGGTCCAGCCACGGGCGAGCAGTACTTC. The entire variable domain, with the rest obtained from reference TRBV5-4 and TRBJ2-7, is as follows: ETGVTQSPTHLIKTRGQQVTLRCSSQSGHNTVSWYQQALGQGPQFIFQYYREEENGRGNFPPRFSGLQFPNYSSELNVNALELDDSALYLCASSFPGPATGEQYFGPGTRLTVT.

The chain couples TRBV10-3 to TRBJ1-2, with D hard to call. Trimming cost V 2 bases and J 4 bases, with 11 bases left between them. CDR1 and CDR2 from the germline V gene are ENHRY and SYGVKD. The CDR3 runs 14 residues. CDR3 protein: CAISETVGLYGYTF. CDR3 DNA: TGTGCCATCAGTGAGACGGTGGGCCTCTATGGCTACACCTTC.

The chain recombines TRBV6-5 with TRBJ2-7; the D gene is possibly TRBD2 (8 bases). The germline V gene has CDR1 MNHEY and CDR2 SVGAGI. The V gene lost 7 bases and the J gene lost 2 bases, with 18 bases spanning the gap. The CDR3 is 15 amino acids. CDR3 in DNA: TGTGCCAGCACACGGGGGGGACAGAAGACCTACGAGCAGTACGTC. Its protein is CASTRGGQKTYEQYV.

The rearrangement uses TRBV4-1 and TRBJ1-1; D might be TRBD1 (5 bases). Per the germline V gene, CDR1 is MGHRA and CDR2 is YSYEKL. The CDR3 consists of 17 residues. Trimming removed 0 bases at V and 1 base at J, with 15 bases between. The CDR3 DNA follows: TGCGCCAGCAGCCAAGAAATTTTGCAGGGTCAGAACACTGAAGCTTTCTTT. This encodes CASSQEILQGQNTEAFF.

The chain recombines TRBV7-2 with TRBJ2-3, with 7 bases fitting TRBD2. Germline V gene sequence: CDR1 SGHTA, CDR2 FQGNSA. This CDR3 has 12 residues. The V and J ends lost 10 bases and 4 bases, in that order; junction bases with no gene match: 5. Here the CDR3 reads CANKRGSDTQYF. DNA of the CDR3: TGTGCCAACAAGCGGGGATCAGATACGCAGTATTTT.

The CDR3, as DNA: TGCGCCAGCAGCTTGGCAGGCACAAGCACAGATACGCAGTATTTT. It translates to CASSLAGTSTDTQYF. The chain has TRBV5-1 and TRBJ2-3; D gene ambiguous. The germline gives CDR1 SGHRS, CDR2 YFSETQ. This CDR3 spans 15 amino acids. Trimming took off 0 bases at V and 0 bases at J, with 8 bases between the two ends.

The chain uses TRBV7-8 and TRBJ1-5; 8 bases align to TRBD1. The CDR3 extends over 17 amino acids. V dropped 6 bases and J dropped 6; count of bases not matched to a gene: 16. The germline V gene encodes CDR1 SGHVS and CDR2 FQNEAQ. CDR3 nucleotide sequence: TGTGCCAGCAGGCCCTACGCTTCCGGGACAGGCCTTCAGCCCCAGCATTTT. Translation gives CASRPYASGTGLQPQHF.

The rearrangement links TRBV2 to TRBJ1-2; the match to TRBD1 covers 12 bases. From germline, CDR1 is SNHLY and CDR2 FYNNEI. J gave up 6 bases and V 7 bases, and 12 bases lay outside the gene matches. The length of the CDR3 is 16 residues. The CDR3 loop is CASIPGTGGSRNGYTF. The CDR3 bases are TGTGCCAGCATCCCCGGGACAGGGGGCTCTAGGAATGGCTACACCTTC.

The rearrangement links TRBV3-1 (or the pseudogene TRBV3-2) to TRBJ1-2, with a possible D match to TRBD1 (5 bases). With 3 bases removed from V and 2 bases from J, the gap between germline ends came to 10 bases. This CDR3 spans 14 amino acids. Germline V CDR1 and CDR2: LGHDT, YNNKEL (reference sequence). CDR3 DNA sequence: TGTGCCAGCAGCCAGGTGGGGCCAAACTATGGCTACACCTTC. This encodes CASSQVGPNYGYTF.

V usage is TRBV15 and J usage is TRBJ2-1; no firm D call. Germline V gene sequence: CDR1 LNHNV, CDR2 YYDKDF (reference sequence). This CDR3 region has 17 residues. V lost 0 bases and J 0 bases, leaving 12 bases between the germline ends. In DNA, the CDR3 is TGTGCCACCAGCAGAGACCGGGTAGCCAGCTCCTACAATGAGCAGTTCTTC. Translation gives CATSRDRVASSYNEQFF. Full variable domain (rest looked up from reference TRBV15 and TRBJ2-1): DAMVIQNPRYQVTQFGKPVTLSCSQTLNHNVMYWYQQKSSQAPKLLFHYYDKDFNNEADTPDNFQSRRPNTSFCFLDIRSPGLGDTAMYLCATSRDRVASSYNEQFFGPGTRLTVL.

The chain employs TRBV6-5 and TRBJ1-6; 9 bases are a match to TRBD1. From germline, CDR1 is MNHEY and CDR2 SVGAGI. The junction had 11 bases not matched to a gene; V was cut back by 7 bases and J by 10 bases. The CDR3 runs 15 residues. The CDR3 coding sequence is TGTGCCAGCAACAGCCGGGACAGGGCGCAGTCACCCCTCCACTTT. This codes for CASNSRDRAQSPLHF.

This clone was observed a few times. The CDR3 here is CASSMSNIGNQPQHF. The CDR3 nucleotides are TGTGCCAGTAGTATGAGCAATATAGGCAATCAGCCCCAGCATTTT. V and J are TRBV19 and TRBJ1-5; D is undetermined. The length of the CDR3 is 15 residues. Germline CDR1 reads LNHDA; CDR2 reads SQIVND (reference sequence). V lost 3 bases and J 2 bases, leaving 11 bases between the germline ends.

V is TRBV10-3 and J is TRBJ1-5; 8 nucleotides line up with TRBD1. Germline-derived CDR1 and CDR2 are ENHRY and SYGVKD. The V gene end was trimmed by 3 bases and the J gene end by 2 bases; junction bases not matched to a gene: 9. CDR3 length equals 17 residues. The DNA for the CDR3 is TGTGCCATCAGTGATGGCTTCAGGGGGCAAGGCAATCAGCCCCAGCATTTT. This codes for CAISDGFRGQGNQPQHF.

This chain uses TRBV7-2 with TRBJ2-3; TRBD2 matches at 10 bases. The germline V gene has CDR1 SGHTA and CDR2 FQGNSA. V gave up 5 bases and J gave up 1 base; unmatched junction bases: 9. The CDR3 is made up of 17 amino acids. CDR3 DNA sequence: TGTGCCAGCAGCGAACCCGGTCTAGCGGGGGGCACAGATACGCAGTATTTT. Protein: CASSEPGLAGGTDTQYF. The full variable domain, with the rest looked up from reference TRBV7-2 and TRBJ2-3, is GAGVSQSPSNKVTEKGKDVELRCDPISGHTALYWYRQSLGQGLEFLIYFQGNSAPDKSGLPSDRFSAERTGGSVSTLTIQRTQQEDSAVYLCASSEPGLAGGTDTQYFGPGTRLTVL.

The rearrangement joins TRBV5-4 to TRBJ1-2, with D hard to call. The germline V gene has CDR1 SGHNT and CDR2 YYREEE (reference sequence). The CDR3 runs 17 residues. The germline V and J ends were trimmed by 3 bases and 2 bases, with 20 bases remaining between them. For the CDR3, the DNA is TGTGCCAGCAGCTCCCCCTCCCGGGGAGGCGGGAACTATGGCTACACCTTC. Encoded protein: CASSSPSRGGGNYGYTF. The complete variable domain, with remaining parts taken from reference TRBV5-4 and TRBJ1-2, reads ETGVTQSPTHLIKTRGQQVTLRCSSQSGHNTVSWYQQALGQGPQFIFQYYREEENGRGNFPPRFSGLQFPNYSSELNVNALELDDSALYLCASSSPSRGGGNYGYTFGSGTRLTVV.